Presented here are 25 T cell receptor beta chains from one specimen sequenced in a study of OX40 agonist ivuxolimab in advanced cancers. Data came from immunoSEQ multiplex PCR; TCRdb stores just in-frame clones and leaves some out. Among some 46,000 clones listed, over 90% were seen once. The input for sequencing was CD4+ or CD8+ T cells sorted from blood, taken in a trial of the OX40 agonist ivuxolimab. These receptors were collected from an adult with an advanced solid tumor such as melanoma, head and neck, liver or kidney cancer.

The CDR3 DNA is TGTGCCACCAGCAGAGATTTGAGCGGGGCTAGCACAGATACGCAGTATTTT. It yields the protein CATSRDLSGASTDTQYF. V usage is TRBV15 and J usage is TRBJ2-3; 7 bases are shared with TRBD2. V lost 0 bases to trimming and J lost 0 bases; unmatched junction nucleotides: 6. The CDR3 is 17 residues long. Germline CDR1 reads LNHNV; CDR2 reads YYDKDF (reference sequence).

This chain uses TRBV9 with TRBJ2-7; 10 nucleotides agree with TRBD2. V gave up 4 bases and J gave up 5 bases; unmatched junction bases: 9. Germline CDR1 and CDR2: SGDLS and YYNGEE. This CDR3 region has 15 residues. As DNA, the CDR3 is TGTGCCAGCAGCCCCCTAGCGGGAGCTCGACACGAGCAGTACTTC. Its protein product is CASSPLAGARHEQYF.

Here the CDR3 DNA reads TGTGCCAGCAGTTTATCCAGGTATACCTACGAGCAGTACTTC. It encodes CASSLSRYTYEQYF. The V call is TRBV28, the J call TRBJ2-7, with D unclear. Germline V gene data show CDR1 as MDHEN and CDR2 as SYDVKM. With 1 base removed from V and 2 bases from J, the gap between germline ends came to 9 bases. The CDR3 totals 14 residues. The full variable domain, rest sourced from reference TRBV28 and TRBJ2-7, is DVKVTQSSRYLVKRTGEKVFLECVQDMDHENMFWYRQDPGLGLRLIYFSYDVKMKEKGDIPEGYSVSREKKERFSLILESASTNQTSMYLCASSLSRYTYEQYFGPGTRLTVT.

The CDR3 nucleotides are TGCACCAGCAGTGGGCTTGTGCGAAAGACCTATGGCTACACCTTC. This sequence encodes CTSSGLVRKTYGYTF. The rearrangement uses TRBV1 and TRBJ1-2; no check of the table's D call, TRBD1, against the DNA was made. TRBV1 is given as a pseudogene. CDR3 length equals 15 residues.

The chain joins TRBV6-5 to TRBJ2-1; unclear D gene. The CDR3 contains 13 residues. Between the trimmed V and J ends, which lost 10 bases and 9 bases, there was a span of 19 bases. The germline CDR1 and CDR2 sequences are MNHEY and SVGAGI. The CDR3 nucleotides are TGTGCCATCCGGATTAGCAGGTTCAGTGAGCAGTTCTTC. It codes for CAIRISRFSEQFF.

This chain joins TRBV28 and TRBJ2-1; either TRBD1 or TRBD2 may fit D (5 bases each). The ends were cut back, 5 bases at V and 5 bases at J, with 13 bases in the middle. There are 14 residues in the CDR3. Per the germline V gene, CDR1 is MDHEN and CDR2 is SYDVKM. As DNA, the CDR3 is TGTGCCAGCAGTAGGCTGCGAGGGGACAATGAGCAGTTCTTC. Translating it yields CASSRLRGDNEQFF.

This sequence joins TRBV27 and TRBJ2-7; the match to TRBD1 covers 8 bases. This CDR3 spans 12 amino acids. Germline V gene data show CDR1 as MNHEY and CDR2 as SMNVEV (reference sequence). V lost 8 bases to trimming and J lost 6 bases; unmatched junction nucleotides: 6. CDR3 loop: CASAGTGGEQYF. The CDR3 DNA reads TGTGCCAGCGCCGGGACAGGAGGCGAGCAGTACTTC.

The chain combines TRBV25-1 with TRBJ1-3; no clear D. The germline gives CDR1 MGHDK, CDR2 SYGVNS. V was trimmed by 1 base and J by 3 bases, leaving 10 bases between them. This CDR3 region has 15 residues. DNA of the CDR3: TGTGCCAGCAGTGAATTGGAAGGGTATGGAAACACCATATATTTT. Protein: CASSELEGYGNTIYF. Drawing the rest from reference TRBV25-1 and TRBJ1-3, the complete variable domain is EADIYQTPRYLVIGTGKKITLECSQTMGHDKMYWYQQDPGMELHLIHYSYGVNSTEKGDLSSESTVSRIRTEHFPLTLESARPSHTSQYLCASSELEGYGNTIYFGEGSWLTVV.

The chain recombines TRBV6-5 with TRBJ1-2; 8 bases align to TRBD1. V dropped 5 bases and J dropped 4; count of bases not matched to a gene: 3. In germline, CDR1 is MNHEY, CDR2 SVGAGI. The CDR3 extends over 13 amino acids. CDR3: CASSQDRAYGYTF. The CDR3 nucleotides are TGTGCCAGCAGTCAGGACAGGGCCTATGGCTACACCTTC.

The V and J genes are TRBV27 and TRBJ2-2, with TRBD1 matching 11 bases. Trimming removed 3 bases from V and 7 bases from J; junction bases left unmatched: 7. CDR1 is MNHEY and CDR2 is SMNVEV in the germline V gene (reference sequence). There are 16 residues in the CDR3. The CDR3 sequence: CASSFGWTGGFGELFF. The DNA for the CDR3 is TGTGCCAGCAGTTTTGGATGGACAGGGGGCTTCGGGGAGCTGTTTTTT.

The CDR3 region has the DNA TGTGCCAGCAGCACCTCGGACGGCGTGAACACTGAAGCTTTCTTT. Its translation is CASSTSDGVNTEAFF. The chain links TRBV9 to TRBJ1-1, with D unclear. Trimming removed 4 bases from V and 0 bases from J, with 13 bases in between. Germline CDR1 SGDLS, CDR2 YYNGEE. The CDR3 is 15 residues long.

The rearrangement uses TRBV27 and TRBJ2-7; TRBD2 agrees at 10 bases. Germline assignment: CDR1 MNHEY and CDR2 SMNVEV (reference sequence). The V and J ends lost 2 bases and 6 bases, in that order; junction bases with no gene match: 7. The CDR3 extends over 15 amino acids. Here the CDR3 reads CASSLGLAGASEQYF. The DNA of the CDR3 is TGTGCCAGCAGTTTAGGGCTAGCGGGAGCCAGCGAGCAGTACTTC.

The chain employs TRBV4-2 and TRBJ2-1; TRBD2 matches 11 bases. The junction had 6 bases not matched to a gene; V was cut back by 3 bases and J by 5 bases. The CDR3 consists of 16 residues. The germline V gene has CDR1 LGHNA and CDR2 YNFKEQ. The CDR3 region has the DNA TGTGCCAGCAGCCAGGAGACTAGCGGGGCGAACAATGAGCAGTTCTTC. Its protein product is CASSQETSGANNEQFF.

This chain joins TRBV5-6 and TRBJ2-1; weak D call: TRBD1 (5 bases). Trimming left V 1 base short and J 0 bases short, with 20 bases between. In germline, CDR1 is SGHDT, CDR2 YYEEEE. The CDR3 has 19 amino acids. CDR3 sequence reads: CASSLFHRPPTGSYNEQFF. CDR3 sequence (DNA): TGTGCCAGCAGCTTGTTCCACAGGCCTCCAACAGGCTCCTACAATGAGCAGTTCTTC.

This chain uses TRBV15 with TRBJ2-7; 8 nucleotides align to TRBD1. V shed 3 bases and J 3 bases; nucleotides not matched to a gene: 1. The CDR3 sequence is 13 residues long. Per the germline V gene, CDR1 is LNHNV and CDR2 is YYDKDF (reference sequence). The CDR3 region is CATSSGQGYEQYF. The CDR3 region has the DNA TGTGCCACCAGCAGCGGACAGGGCTACGAGCAGTACTTC.

This clone was seen more than once but under ten times. The chain has TRBV9 and TRBJ1-2, with D perhaps matching TRBD1 (5 bases). Germline values: CDR1 SGDLS, CDR2 YYNGEE. The CDR3 loop spans 13 amino acids. Between the trimmed V and J ends, which lost 0 bases and 4 bases, there was a span of 7 bases. This chain's CDR3 is CASSVGGGYGYTF. The CDR3, as DNA: TGTGCCAGCAGCGTAGGGGGCGGCTATGGCTACACCTTC.

The chain is built from TRBV7-9 and TRBJ2-5; 8 bases line up with TRBD2. The DNA end is more similar to TRBJ2-7, so the J call may be wrong. CDR1 is SEHNR, CDR2 FQNEAQ, per germline (reference sequence). This CDR3 comprises 14 residues. The chain's CDR3 is CASSFAGGSYEQYF. CDR3 nucleotide sequence: TGTGCCAGCAGCTTTGCGGGAGGTTCCTACGAGCAGTACTTC.

The chain combines TRBV27 with TRBJ1-4; D uncertain. CDR1 is MNHEY and CDR2 is SMNVEV in the germline V gene (reference sequence). The CDR3 covers 13 residues. The V end lost 4 bases, the J end lost 6 bases, and 9 bases lay between the germline ends. The CDR3 loop reads CASSYFGDEKLFF. Here the CDR3 DNA reads TGTGCCAGCAGTTACTTCGGGGATGAAAAACTGTTTTTT.

V and J are TRBV7-8 and TRBJ2-1, with D hard to call. V lost 1 base, J lost 4 bases, and 8 bases lay in between. Per germline, CDR1 SGHVS and CDR2 FQNEAQ. The CDR3 spans 14 residues. In DNA form, the CDR3 reads TGTGCCAGCAGCTTAGGTACAGTTTACAATGAGCAGTTCTTC. Translating it yields CASSLGTVYNEQFF.

The rearrangement joins TRBV7-3 to TRBJ2-1; D possibly corresponds to TRBD2 (6 bases). This CDR3 contains 12 residues. Trimming pared 5 bases from V and 7 bases from J, leaving 9 bases between. The V gene's germline CDR1 is SGHTA and CDR2 FQGTGA. In nucleotides, the CDR3 is TGTGCCAGCAGCAAGACTAGGAATGAGCAGTTCTTC. It encodes CASSKTRNEQFF.

The rearrangement uses TRBV11-2 and TRBJ2-7, with 7 nucleotides matching TRBD2. This CDR3 has 14 amino acids. V was clipped by 1 base and J by 2 bases; unmatched bases: 2. Germline V gene sequence: CDR1 SGHAT, CDR2 FQNNGV. The CDR3: CASSLGGSPYEQYF. CDR3 bases: TGTGCCAGCAGCTTAGGCGGGAGTCCCTACGAGCAGTACTTC.

This chain links TRBV19 with TRBJ2-1; 12 bases agree with TRBD2. V lost 2 bases to trimming and J lost 4 bases; unmatched junction nucleotides: 3. This CDR3 is built from 16 residues. Per the germline V gene, CDR1 is LNHDA and CDR2 is SQIVND (reference sequence). The CDR3 DNA is TGTGCCAGTAGTATACTAGCGGGAGGGACTTACAATGAGCAGTTCTTC. It is translated as CASSILAGGTYNEQFF.

The chain joins TRBV6-6 to TRBJ2-7; tentative D call: TRBD2 (5 bases). The CDR3 consists of 15 residues. With 0 bases removed from V and 0 bases from J, the gap between germline ends came to 9 bases. Per germline, CDR1 MNHNY and CDR2 SVGAGI (reference sequence). The CDR3 nucleotides read TGTGCCAGCAGTTACTCTAGGAGCGGCTCCTACGAGCAGTACTTC. This gives the protein CASSYSRSGSYEQYF.

The genes are TRBV19 and TRBJ2-2; D is possibly TRBD2 (5 bases). The germline V gene encodes CDR1 LNHDA and CDR2 SQIVND (reference sequence). V was shortened by 6 bases and J by 4 bases, with 12 bases between the two germline ends. The CDR3 is 14 residues long. DNA for the CDR3: TGTGCCAGTAGGTACCGGGATATCACCGGGGAGCTGTTTTTT. Its translation: CASRYRDITGELFF. Variable domain in full (rest from reference TRBV19 and TRBJ2-2): DGGITQSPKYLFRKEGQNVTLSCEQNLNHDAMYWYRQDPGQGLRLIYYSQIVNDFQKGDIAEGYSVSREKKESFPLTVTSAQKNPTAFYLCASRYRDITGELFFGEGSRLTVL.

This sequence joins TRBV7-2 and TRBJ2-7; 10 positions match TRBD2. Germline V lookup: CDR1 SGHTA, CDR2 FQGNSA. V dropped 1 base and J dropped 7; count of bases not matched to a gene: 10. The CDR3 is 16 amino acids. DNA of the CDR3: TGTGCCAGCAGCTTAGGGCTAGCGGGGGCCATGGGGGAGCAGTACTTC. It specifies CASSLGLAGAMGEQYF.